One sample yielded the 31 T cell receptor beta chains listed below, sequenced in a study of breast tumors, draining lymph nodes, adjacent tissues. Axillary draining lymph nodes of breast cancer patients supplied the node samples. Each CDR3 protein gets one entry after TCRdb re-called the multiplex PCR reads with MiXCR. This repertoire shows 200,000 or so distinct CDR3 sequences, roughly 31% found once; its top ten account for roughly 4%. Specimen: axillary lymph node tissue. These receptors all come from a female donor with breast cancer. Some clones in this sample may be carry-over from other donors' samples.

This clonotype showed up many times. The rearrangement uses TRBV11-3 and TRBJ2-6; maybe TRBD2 (6 bases). This CDR3 comprises 15 residues. V gave up 5 bases and J gave up 2 bases, with 10 bases separating them. Germline CDR1 and CDR2: SGHNT and YENEEA. CDR3 in DNA: TGTGCCAGCAGCCCCGGGGAGGCTGGGGCCAACGTCCTGACTTTC. It is translated as CASSPGEAGANVLTF.

This clonotype showed up many times. The chain links TRBV29-1 to TRBJ2-1; tentative D call: TRBD2 (6 bases). The germline V gene encodes CDR1 SQVTM and CDR2 ANQGSEA. The CDR3 is 12 amino acids. Trimming cost V 0 bases and J 9 bases, with 9 bases left between them. CDR3 nucleotides: TGCAGCGTTGAAGATCTGGGGGGTGAGCAGTTCTTC. Its translation: CSVEDLGGEQFF.

There are many counts of this clonotype. The chain recombines TRBV6-6 with TRBJ2-1, with 9 bases aligning to TRBD1. The CDR3 length is 14 residues. Germline V gene data show CDR1 as MNHNY and CDR2 as SVGAGI (reference sequence). The ends lost 7 bases at V and 4 bases at J; junction bases unmatched: 5. The CDR3 is CASTPGTGYNEQFF. The CDR3 DNA follows: TGTGCCAGCACCCCCGGGACAGGGTACAATGAGCAGTTCTTC.

This clonotype was picked up many times. The chain links TRBV19 to TRBJ1-5; maybe TRBD1 (6 bases). V shed 9 bases and J shed 4 bases, with 19 bases lying between them. The CDR3 totals 15 residues. Germline V gene data show CDR1 as LNHDA and CDR2 as SQIVND (reference sequence). CDR3 amino acids: CASRVSGALNQPQHF. CDR3 coding DNA: TGTGCCAGCCGAGTATCAGGGGCTCTTAATCAGCCCCAGCATTTT.

A remark on this clonotype: Its ends do not fully match the called genes, so a read error is possible. The rearrangement links TRBV5-8 to TRBJ2-7; D tentatively reads TRBD1 or TRBD2 (5 bases each). The CDR3 is 15 amino acids. Looked up from germline, CDR1 is SGHTS and CDR2 is YDEGEE. The CDR3 loop is CASSLVPTGAIEPYF. DNA for the CDR3: TGTGCCAGCAGCTTGGTCCCTACCGGGGCGATCGAGCCGTACTTC.

For this clonotype: This may arise from a read error, as a much more abundant clone is one base away. This chain joins TRBV20-1 and TRBJ1-2; D may be TRBD1 (5 bases). With 3 bases removed from V and 10 bases from J, the gap between germline ends came to 18 bases. The germline V gene encodes CDR1 DFQATT and CDR2 SNEGSKA (reference sequence). This CDR3 spans 13 amino acids. Written as DNA, the CDR3 is TGCAGTGCTAGGGCCGTAGGAGGGGACGCCTACACCTTC. Translating gives CSARAVGGDAYTF.

V and J are TRBV18 and TRBJ2-1; 9 nucleotides line up with TRBD1. Looked up from germline, CDR1 is KGHSH and CDR2 is LQKENI. The V and J ends lost 6 bases and 3 bases, in that order; junction bases with no gene match: 6. The CDR3 sequence is 15 residues long. CDR3 residues: CASSPGQGYYNEQFF. For the CDR3, the DNA is TGTGCCAGCTCCCCTGGACAGGGGTACTACAATGAGCAGTTCTTC.

In this sample, this clonotype turned up many times. The rearrangement uses TRBV20-1 and TRBJ2-1; 7 nucleotides match TRBD2. After removal of 5 bases from V and 4 bases from J, the junction contained 8 bases not matched to a gene. The CDR3 length is 14 residues. The germline V gene encodes CDR1 DFQATT and CDR2 SNEGSKA (reference sequence). The CDR3 DNA is TGCAGTGCTGGGTCTAGCGGACCTTACAATGAGCAGTTCTTC. Translated: CSAGSSGPYNEQFF.

This clonotype was found many times. V is TRBV2 and J is TRBJ1-5; D not resolved. CDR1 is SNHLY, CDR2 FYNNEI, per germline. V dropped 2 bases and J dropped 0 bases, with 2 bases sitting between them. The CDR3 has 13 amino acids. The CDR3 loop reads CASSESSNQPQHF. CDR3 coding DNA: TGTGCCAGCAGTGAAAGTAGCAATCAGCCCCAGCATTTT. The full variable domain, with the rest looked up from reference TRBV2 and TRBJ1-5, is EPEVTQTPSHQVTQMGQEVILRCVPISNHLYFYWYRQILGQKVEFLVSFYNNEISEKSEIFDDQFSVERPDGSNFTLKIRSTKLEDSAMYFCASSESSNQPQHFGDGTRLSIL.

This clonotype came up many times. This chain uses TRBV20-1 with TRBJ1-2; D remains ambiguous. V was clipped by 5 bases and J by 1 base, with 14 bases between them. The CDR3 is made up of 14 amino acids. From germline, CDR1 is DFQATT and CDR2 SNEGSKA (reference sequence). In nucleotides, the CDR3 is TGCAGTGCTCGGCGGGATGCCTTTAACTATGGCTACACCTTC. It translates to CSARRDAFNYGYTF.

This clonotype was found many times. The V gene is TRBV5-1, the J gene TRBJ2-7; 7 bases are a match to TRBD1. Germline CDR1 and CDR2: SGHRS and YFSETQ. Trimming at V came to 2 bases and at J to 6 bases, leaving 8 bases not matched to a gene. This CDR3 has 14 residues. The CDR3 DNA reads as TGCGCCAGCAGCTTCCGGGACAGTGCCCCCGAGCAGTACTTC. Protein: CASSFRDSAPEQYF.

The CDR3 here is CASNQQGVDTEAFF. The CDR3 region has the DNA TGTGCCAGCAACCAACAGGGGGTGGACACTGAAGCTTTCTTT. The chain has TRBV2 and TRBJ1-1; 8 nucleotides line up with TRBD1. Looked up from germline, CDR1 is SNHLY and CDR2 is FYNNEI. The V and J ends lost 7 bases and 3 bases, in that order; junction bases with no gene match: 7. There are 14 residues in the CDR3.

The CDR3 spells CASSSPREGGTEAFF. CDR3 nucleotide sequence: TGTGCCAGCAGCTCCCCAAGGGAGGGGGGCACTGAAGCTTTCTTT. The chain employs TRBV5-4 and TRBJ1-1, with a possible D match to TRBD1 (6 bases). This CDR3 is built from 15 residues. Looked up from germline, CDR1 is SGHNT and CDR2 is YYREEE (reference sequence). V gave up 3 bases and J gave up 4 bases, with 16 bases separating them. The whole variable domain, remainder taken from reference TRBV5-4 and TRBJ1-1, is ETGVTQSPTHLIKTRGQQVTLRCSSQSGHNTVSWYQQALGQGPQFIFQYYREEENGRGNFPPRFSGLQFPNYSSELNVNALELDDSALYLCASSSPREGGTEAFFGQGTRLTVV.

Remarks on this clonotype: The CDR3 ends on some other residue instead of the conserved phenylalanine or tryptophan, so this is likely a read error. The chain has TRBV5-6 and TRBJ2-1, with D tentatively TRBD2 (6 bases). Looked up from germline, CDR1 is SGHDT and CDR2 is YYEEEE. This CDR3 region has 13 residues. The V and J ends lost 0 bases and 6 bases respectively, with 7 bases between them. As DNA, the CDR3 is TGTGCCAGCAGCTTGGTAGCGGTCAATGAGCAGTTCGTC. Translating gives CASSLVAVNEQFV.

This clonotype was seen repeatedly, ten times or more. The CDR3 DNA reads TGCGCCAGCAGCTTGGCACTAGCGGGGCTCACAGATACGCAGTATTTT. It is translated as CASSLALAGLTDTQYF. This rearrangement joins TRBV5-1 to TRBJ2-3; TRBD2 aligns across 10 bases. Looked up from germline, CDR1 is SGHRS and CDR2 is YFSETQ. V shed 0 bases, J shed 2 bases, and the junction held 3 bases outside the gene matches. The CDR3 totals 16 residues.

The CDR3 DNA reads as TGTGCCAGCACCGCACTTAGATCCACAGATACGCAGTATTTT. This gives the protein CASTALRSTDTQYF. The chain is built from TRBV6-1 and TRBJ2-3; D uncertain. CDR3 size: 14 residues. Germline V gene lookup returns CDR1 MNHNS and CDR2 SASEGT. The V end lost 7 bases, the J end lost 2 bases, and 13 bases lay between the germline ends.

This CDR3 is CSARAPYPADEQYF. CDR3 nucleotide sequence: TGCAGTGCTAGGGCTCCGTATCCCGCGGATGAGCAGTATTTT. The gene calls are TRBV20-1 and TRBJ2-3; D is unclear. The CDR3 consists of 14 residues. Germline loops: CDR1 DFQATT, CDR2 SNEGSKA (reference sequence). The V gene lost 3 bases and the J gene lost 11 bases, with 21 bases spanning the gap.

CDR3 sequence (DNA): TGTGCCAGTAGTATTATCGGGACAGGCTCCTACGAGCAGTACTTC. Translated: CASSIIGTGSYEQYF. The chain carries TRBV19 and TRBJ2-7; 8 bases map to TRBD1. The CDR3 totals 15 residues. V lost 3 bases, J lost 0 bases, and 4 bases stayed unmatched. CDR1 and CDR2 from the germline V gene are LNHDA and SQIVND (reference sequence).

This clonotype was observed a handful of times. The rearrangement uses TRBV5-1 and TRBJ1-1, with D tentatively TRBD1 (6 bases). Germline CDR1 and CDR2: SGHRS and YFSETQ. CDR3 length: 14 residues. V was clipped by 4 bases and J by 2 bases, with 12 bases between them. The CDR3 nucleotides are TGCGCCAGCAGCCCCGGGACACCCAACACTGAAGCTTTCTTT. Residues: CASSPGTPNTEAFF. Full variable domain (missing parts from reference TRBV5-1 and TRBJ1-1): KAGVTQTPRYLIKTRGQQVTLSCSPISGHRSVSWYQQTPGQGLQFLFEYFSETQRNKGNFPGRFSGRQFSNSRSEMNVSTLELGDSALYLCASSPGTPNTEAFFGQGTRLTVV.

This clonotype showed up many times. The rearrangement links TRBV7-6 to TRBJ1-4, with 7 bases matching TRBD1. Trimming removed 3 bases from V and 6 bases from J; junction bases left unmatched: 4. Germline CDR1 and CDR2: SGHVS and FNYEAQ. The CDR3 length is 14 residues. The CDR3 sequence: CASSFDREDEKLFF. The CDR3 nucleotides are TGTGCCAGCAGCTTCGACAGGGAGGATGAAAAACTGTTTTTT.

This clonotype was detected many times. V gene TRBV29-1 combines with J gene TRBJ2-5, with TRBD2 matching over 12 bases. CDR3 length: 14 amino acids. V shed 6 bases and J 3 bases; nucleotides not matched to a gene: 5. Germline loops: CDR1 SQVTM, CDR2 ANQGSEA. CDR3 protein: CSVELAGGEETQYF. CDR3 nucleotide sequence: TGCAGCGTCGAACTAGCGGGGGGCGAAGAGACCCAGTACTTC.

This clonotype was counted many times. The chain combines TRBV30 with TRBJ2-5, with D unclear. The CDR3 length is 11 residues. V was cut by 2 bases and J by 3 bases, with 4 bases left in between. CDR1 is GTSNPN, CDR2 SVGIG, per germline (reference sequence). CDR3 region: CAWSSKETQYF. The CDR3 nucleotides are TGTGCCTGGAGTAGTAAAGAGACCCAGTACTTC.

This clonotype was counted ten times or more. The CDR3 coding sequence is TGTGCCAGCAGCTTAGCGGGGGGCCGGGAGACCCAGTACTTC. Its protein is CASSLAGGRETQYF. V gene TRBV7-8 combines with J gene TRBJ2-5; D may be TRBD1 or TRBD2 (6 bases each). The CDR3 covers 14 residues. CDR1 is SGHVS and CDR2 is FQNEAQ in the germline V gene. Between the trimmed V and J ends, which lost 0 bases and 5 bases, there was a span of 10 bases.

This clonotype came up many times. This rearrangement joins TRBV3-2 to TRBJ2-2; whether TRBD2, the table's D call, matches the DNA was not checked. TRBV3-2 counts as a pseudogene. CDR3 size: 14 residues. The CDR3 reads CASDMVSQCGELFF. The CDR3, as DNA: TGTGCCAGCGATATGGTCTCCCAGTGCGGGGAGCTGTTTTTT.

This clonotype was seen a handful of times. A much larger clonotype is one base distant, so this may be a read error. The chain is built from TRBV7-3 and TRBJ2-1; TRBD2 aligns across 12 bases. CDR3 size: 15 residues. Germline V gives CDR1 SGHTA, CDR2 FQGTGA. The CDR3 is CASSRGLAGTNEQLF. DNA of the CDR3: TGTGCCAGCAGCCGCGGACTAGCGGGGACCAATGAGCAGCTCTTC.

This clonotype was counted many times. The chain couples TRBV20-1 to TRBJ2-3; TRBD2 matches 13 bases. CDR1 and CDR2 (germline): DFQATT, SNEGSKA (reference sequence). CDR3 length: 14 amino acids. Trimming at V came to 5 bases and at J to 3 bases, leaving 2 bases not matched to a gene. The DNA of the CDR3 is TGCAGTGCTTGGACTAGCGGGAGAACAGATACGCAGTATTTT. Its translation: CSAWTSGRTDTQYF.

The V gene is TRBV7-9, the J gene TRBJ2-3; D perhaps matches TRBD2 (5 bases). The germline V and J ends were trimmed by 4 bases and 2 bases, with 13 bases remaining between them. Germline CDR1 reads SEHNR; CDR2 reads FQNEAQ (reference sequence). This CDR3 is built from 15 residues. For the CDR3, the DNA is TGTGCCAGCAGCTCCCGGGAAGCTAACACAGATACGCAGTATTTT. Its translation: CASSSREANTDTQYF.

This clonotype occurred a few times. The chain carries TRBV6-2 or TRBV6-3 and TRBJ2-7, with 8 bases aligning to TRBD2. This CDR3 is 16 amino acids long. Germline trimming cut 2 bases from V and 0 bases from J; bases unmatched to any gene: 6. Germline CDR1 reads MNHEY; CDR2 reads SVGEGT. The CDR3 is CASSYLTSGYSYEQYF. In DNA form, the CDR3 reads TGTGCCAGCAGTTACCTTACTAGCGGTTACTCCTACGAGCAGTACTTC.

This clonotype was found a few times. The V call is TRBV20-1, the J call TRBJ1-1, with D possibly being TRBD1 (6 bases). V lost 3 bases and J lost 1, with 6 bases in between. Germline values: CDR1 DFQATT, CDR2 SNEGSKA (reference sequence). CDR3 length equals 12 residues. Written as DNA, the CDR3 is TGCAGTGCTAGGGACAGGAACACTGAAGCTTTCTTT. Translated: CSARDRNTEAFF.

The chain uses TRBV13 and TRBJ1-1, with a tentative D call TRBD1 (6 bases). The CDR3 spans 14 residues. Germline V gene lookup returns CDR1 PRHDT and CDR2 FYEKMQ (reference sequence). The V end lost 3 bases, the J end lost 0 bases, and 8 bases lay between the germline ends. The CDR3 loop is CASSLQGMNTEAFF. CDR3 nucleotide sequence: TGTGCCAGCAGCTTGCAGGGGATGAACACTGAAGCTTTCTTT.

This clonotype was counted ten times or more. The chain has TRBV30 and TRBJ2-2; 8 nucleotides line up with TRBD1. The J segment lost 10 bases and the V segment lost 3 bases, leaving 10 bases of the junction unmatched. Germline values: CDR1 GTSNPN, CDR2 SVGIG (reference sequence). CDR3 length equals 14 residues. CDR3 bases: TGTGCCTGGAGCCCCGGGACAGGTGCGCTGGAGCTGTTTTTT. Protein: CAWSPGTGALELFF.